These 10 T cell receptor beta chains were sequenced from one sample in a study of CD8+ T cells in alopecia areata. Treatment: oral pan-JAK inhibitor, 5-10 mg twice daily. Extraction of RNA preceded its reverse transcription into cDNA, which served as the sequencing template. Here immunoSEQ multiplex PCR was the method, and the copy in TCRdb shows in-frame clones only, minus some. Of some 210,000 clones listed, approximately 70% were seen once; the top ten hold 0.95% to 1.5%. This specimen was CD4+ T cells sorted from blood, taken around week 44, from a patient treated with tofacitinib. These receptor sequences come from a human donor with alopecia areata.

Concerning this clone itself: In the same sample, other DNA sequences code for this CDR3. The J gene is TRBJ1-5, the V gene TRBV30; D is unresolved. CDR1 and CDR2 (germline): GTSNPN, SVGIG (reference sequence). The CDR3 totals 12 residues. V lost 4 bases and J lost 2, with 6 bases in between. CDR3 nucleotide sequence: TGTGCCTGGACTGTCGGCAATCAGCCCCAGCATTTT. It translates to CAWTVGNQPQHF.

This clone was observed a few times. The J gene is TRBJ1-2, the V gene TRBV12-5; D is unclear. The CDR3 extends over 18 amino acids. The germline V gene has CDR1 LGHNT and CDR2 FRNRAP. Trimming took off 0 bases at V and 4 bases at J, with 21 bases between the two ends. The CDR3 reads CASGLVPGPISSPYGYTF. In DNA form, the CDR3 reads TGTGCTAGTGGTTTGGTACCCGGACCAATATCTTCGCCCTATGGCTACACCTTC.

This chain joins TRBV11-3 and TRBJ1-6; the match to TRBD1 covers 12 bases. Unmatched junction bases numbered 4, after V lost 5 bases and J lost 5 bases. The CDR3 length is 16 residues. Germline V gene data show CDR1 as SGHNT and CDR2 as YENEEA. The CDR3 is CASSRDRGQDNSPLHF. The CDR3 coding sequence is TGTGCCAGCAGCCGGGACAGGGGGCAAGATAATTCACCCCTCCACTTT.

This clone was detected many times. V gene TRBV6-6 combines with J gene TRBJ1-1; D not resolved. The V gene's germline CDR1 is MNHNY and CDR2 SVGAGI (reference sequence). Trimming stripped 0 bases from V and 3 bases from J, with 11 bases between. The length of the CDR3 is 15 residues. The CDR3 sequence: CASSYSGILYTEAFF. CDR3 coding DNA: TGTGCCAGCAGTTACTCGGGCATTCTGTACACTGAAGCTTTCTTT.

The V and J genes are TRBV5-1 and TRBJ2-3, with TRBD2 matching over 9 bases. Looked up from germline, CDR1 is SGHRS and CDR2 is YFSETQ. Trimming cost V 0 bases and J 6 bases; bases outside gene matches: 8. The CDR3 extends over 16 amino acids. In nucleotides, the CDR3 is TGCGCCAGCAGCTTGGGACTAGCGGACGGCTGGGATACGCAGTATTTT. The encoded protein is CASSLGLADGWDTQYF.

This sequence joins TRBV7-9 and TRBJ2-3, with D maybe TRBD2 (7 bases). V lost 6 bases, J lost 0 bases, and 13 bases lay in between. The CDR3 runs 15 residues. CDR1 and CDR2 (germline): SEHNR, FQNEAQ (reference sequence). The CDR3 nucleotides are TGTGCCAGCAGATTAAGGGGGGGAAGCACAGATACGCAGTATTTT. Encoded protein: CASRLRGGSTDTQYF.

This clone was observed many times. This sequence joins TRBV29-1 and TRBJ2-7; D not certain. Germline CDR1 reads SQVTM; CDR2 reads ANQGSEA. V shed 3 bases and J shed 7 bases, with 7 bases lying between them. The CDR3 runs to 10 residues. This chain's CDR3 is CSVEDGEQYF. The CDR3 nucleotides read TGCAGCGTTGAGGACGGAGAGCAGTACTTC.

This clone was seen ten or more times. Other nucleotide sequences in the sample specify the same CDR3. The V and J genes are TRBV30 and TRBJ1-5, with D possibly being TRBD1 (6 bases). Germline V gives CDR1 GTSNPN, CDR2 SVGIG (reference sequence). The CDR3 spans 13 residues. Trimming took 5 bases from V and 3 from J, leaving 11 bases between them. The DNA for the CDR3 is TGTGCCTGGGCTGGGGGCGACAATCAGCCCCAGCATTTT. Its translation is CAWAGGDNQPQHF.

This clone came up a few times. The V and J genes are TRBV7-9 and TRBJ1-4; unclear D gene. Germline assignment: CDR1 SEHNR and CDR2 FQNEAQ (reference sequence). The germline V and J ends were trimmed by 1 base and 8 bases, with 5 bases remaining between them. This CDR3 is 12 amino acids long. The CDR3 DNA follows: TGTGCCAGCAGCTTAGTTGGGGAAAAACTGTTTTTT. Translation gives CASSLVGEKLFF.

This chain uses TRBV29-1 with TRBJ1-2, with D possibly matching TRBD1 (6 bases). From germline, CDR1 is SQVTM and CDR2 ANQGSEA. This CDR3 has 14 residues. V dropped 0 bases and J dropped 6 bases, with 14 bases sitting between them. The CDR3 here is CSVEDLSQGNGYTF. CDR3 DNA sequence: TGCAGCGTTGAAGATCTTTCACAGGGAAATGGCTACACCTTC.